These T cell receptor beta chains were read from a single sample in a study of blood T cell repertoires in COVID-19. Some clones are missing from TCRdb's copy, which holds only in-frame ones; the method was immunoSEQ multiplex PCR. Counted here are roughly 190,000 clones, 84% occurring once; the ten biggest clones make up roughly 2.6%. Sequences were obtained from peripheral blood. These receptors originate from a human donor with acute or convalescent COVID-19. The donor label of this sample is uncertain. Both conserved end residues are part of each CDR3. D genes are given only for firm matches.

V gene: TRBV29-1; J gene: TRBJ1-1; D gene: TRBD1; CDR3 DNA: TGCAGCGTTGAAAAAGGGACAGGCGGCGGGGCTTTCTTT; CDR3 protein: CSVEKGTGGGAFF
V gene: TRBV4-1; J gene: TRBJ1-1; D gene: TRBD1; CDR3 DNA: TGCGCCAGCAGCCAAGCGGACAGGCCACACCTTGAAGCTTTCTTT; CDR3 protein: CASSQADRPHLEAFF
V gene: TRBV10-3; J gene: TRBJ1-5; D gene: TRBD1; CDR3 DNA: TGTGCCATCAGTGACAGGGGGAGTCAGCCCCAGCATTTT; CDR3 protein: CAISDRGSQPQHF
V gene: TRBV4-2; J gene: TRBJ2-1; D gene: TRBD2; CDR3 DNA: TGTGCCAGCAGACCGGAACTAGCGGGAGTGGTTCGACAGTTCTTC; CDR3 protein: CASRPELAGVVRQFF
V gene: TRBV5-1; J gene: TRBJ1-5; D gene: TRBD1; CDR3 DNA: TGCGCCAGCAGCTTGGCGTCAGGGGGTCAGCCCCAGCATTTT; CDR3 protein: CASSLASGGQPQHF
V gene: TRBV19; J gene: TRBJ2-1; D gene: TRBD2; CDR3 DNA: TGTGCCAGTAGCCCGATAGCGGGAGGGCCTTGGGATGAGCAGTTCTTC; CDR3 protein: CASSPIAGGPWDEQFF
V gene: TRBV5-1; J gene: TRBJ2-5; D gene: NA; CDR3 DNA: TGCGCCAGCAGCTTGTACCTACAGGGTGAGACCCAGTACTTC; CDR3 protein: CASSLYLQGETQYF
V gene: TRBV5-1; J gene: TRBJ2-2; D gene: TRBD2; CDR3 DNA: TGCGCCAGCAGCCCCGGGGGGGAGAGCGGGGAGCTGTTTTTT; CDR3 protein: CASSPGGESGELFF
V gene: TRBV5-6; J gene: TRBJ1-2; D gene: TRBD1; CDR3 DNA: TGTGCCAGCAGCAGCCTAACGTCGGGACAGAACTATGGCTACACCTTC; CDR3 protein: CASSSLTSGQNYGYTF
V gene: TRBV5-1; J gene: TRBJ1-4; D gene: NA; CDR3 DNA: TGCGCCAGCGGGCCGGACGGGGGGAATGAAAAACTGTTTTTT; CDR3 protein: CASGPDGGNEKLFF